This T cell receptor beta chain was sequenced during a study of blood T cell repertoires in COVID-19. Trimming removed 0 bases from V and 5 bases from J; junction bases left unmatched: 7. The CDR3 covers 16 residues. Germline V CDR1 and CDR2: SGHRS, YFSETQ. In its sample, this clone was seen a few times. Only in-frame clones appear in the TCRdb table, and some are missing; sequencing was by immunoSEQ multiplex PCR. The repertoire holds roughly 70,000 clones, with approximately 89% as singletons. Sequencing used peripheral blood. V and J are TRBV5-1 and TRBJ1-4; 7 bases line up with TRBD1. This sequence originates from a human donor in a cohort sampled during active COVID-19. CDR3 amino acids: CASSLDRGTANEKLFF. Here the CDR3 DNA reads TGCGCCAGCAGCTTGGATCGGGGGACAGCGAATGAAAAACTGTTTTTT.